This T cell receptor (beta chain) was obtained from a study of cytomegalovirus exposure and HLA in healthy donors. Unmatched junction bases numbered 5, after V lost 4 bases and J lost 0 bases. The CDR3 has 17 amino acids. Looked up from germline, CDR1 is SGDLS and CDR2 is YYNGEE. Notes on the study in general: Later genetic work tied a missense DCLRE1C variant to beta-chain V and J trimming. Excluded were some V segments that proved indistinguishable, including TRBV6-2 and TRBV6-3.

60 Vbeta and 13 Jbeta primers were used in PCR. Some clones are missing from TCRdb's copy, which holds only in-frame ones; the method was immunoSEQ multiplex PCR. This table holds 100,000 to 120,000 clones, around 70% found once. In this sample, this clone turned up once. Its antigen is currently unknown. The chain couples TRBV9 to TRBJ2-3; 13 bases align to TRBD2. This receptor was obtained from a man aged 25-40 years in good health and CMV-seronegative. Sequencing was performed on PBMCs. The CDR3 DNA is TGTGCCAGCAGCCGGGGGGGACTAGCGGGAAGCACAGATACGCAGTATTTT. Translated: CASSRGGLAGSTDTQYF. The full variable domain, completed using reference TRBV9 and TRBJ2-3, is DSGVTQTPKHLITATGQRVTLRCSPRSGDLSVYWYQQSLDQGLQFLIQYYNGEERAKGNILERFSAQQFPDLHSELNLSSLELGDSALYFCASSRGGLAGSTDTQYFGPGTRLTVL.